One and the same sample provided the 4 T cell receptor beta chains below, sequenced in a study of spatial heterogeneity in lung cancer (dated by TCRdb to about 2019). The library was generated by 5' RACE. Sequencing was carried out with a NextSeq 500. TCRdb reanalyzed the raw reads on its own, using fastp at Q25 for trimming and MiXCR for clone calling, and kept in-frame beta chains. Every entry covers one CDR3 protein and lists the most common genes and DNA from its rows. For this sample there are tens of thousands of distinct CDR3 sequences; 10% to 15% appear just once. The ten largest clones represent 4.6% of the sample. The meaning of the sample's time point label: sample taken at primary tumor resection. For TCR sequencing, whole RNA was extracted from tumor and nontumor lung tissue, or from cryopreserved PBMC samples, and no cell sorting was done. The starting material was PBMCs, obtained at surgery. All receptors derive from a male donor with early-stage non-small cell lung cancer.

This clonotype has only a few counts. The V gene is TRBV5-5, the J gene TRBJ1-6; D call uncertain. Germline CDR1 is SGHKS and CDR2 is YYEKEE (reference sequence). V gave up 2 bases and J gave up 8 bases, with 17 bases separating them. The CDR3 totals 16 residues. This CDR3 reads CASSLRVAGVDSPLHF. In nucleotides, the CDR3 is TGTGCCAGCAGCTTAAGAGTGGCCGGGGTGGATTCACCCCTCCACTTT.

J is TRBJ1-1 and V is TRBV7-9; D perhaps matches TRBD1 (5 bases). The V end was cut by 7 bases, the J end by 8 bases, with 23 bases between. Germline CDR1 reads SEHNR; CDR2 reads FQNEAQ (reference sequence). This CDR3 comprises 15 residues. CDR3 amino acids: CASNKYQGDLTEAFF. For the CDR3, the DNA is TGTGCCAGCAACAAATACCAGGGCGATCTCACAGAAGCTTTCTTT.

The rearrangement joins TRBV12-3 or TRBV12-4 to TRBJ2-1; 8 nucleotides line up with TRBD2. The CDR3 is 13 residues long. Trimming at V came to 7 bases and at J to 7 bases, leaving 6 bases not matched to a gene. The CDR3 DNA reads as TGTGCCAGCACCCTCGGGAGGGCGAATGAGCAGTTCTTC. Its translation is CASTLGRANEQFF.

V usage is TRBV18 and J usage is TRBJ2-3, with D uncertain. Germline CDR1 KGHSH, CDR2 LQKENI. This CDR3 contains 13 residues. The V and J ends lost 2 bases and 4 bases respectively, with 7 bases between them. The CDR3 protein is CASSPGKADTQYF. The CDR3 bases are TGTGCCAGCTCACCAGGCAAGGCAGATACGCAGTATTTT.